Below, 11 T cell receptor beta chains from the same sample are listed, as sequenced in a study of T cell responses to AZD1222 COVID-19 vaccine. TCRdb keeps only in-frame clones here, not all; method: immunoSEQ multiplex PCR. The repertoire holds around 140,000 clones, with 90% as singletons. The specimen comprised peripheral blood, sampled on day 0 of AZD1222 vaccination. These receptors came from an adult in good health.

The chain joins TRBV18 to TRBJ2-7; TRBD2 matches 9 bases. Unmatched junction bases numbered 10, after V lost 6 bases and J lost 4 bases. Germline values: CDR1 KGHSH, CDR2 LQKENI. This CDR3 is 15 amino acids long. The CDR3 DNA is TGTGCCAGCTCTCCTACAGCGGGGGGCAAATACGAGCAGTACTTC. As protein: CASSPTAGGKYEQYF.

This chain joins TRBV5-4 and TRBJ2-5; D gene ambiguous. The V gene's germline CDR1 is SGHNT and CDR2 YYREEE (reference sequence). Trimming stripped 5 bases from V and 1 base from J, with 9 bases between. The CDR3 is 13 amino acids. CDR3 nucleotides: TGTGCCAGCAGTTATTTGACCCAAGAGACCCAGTACTTC. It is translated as CASSYLTQETQYF.

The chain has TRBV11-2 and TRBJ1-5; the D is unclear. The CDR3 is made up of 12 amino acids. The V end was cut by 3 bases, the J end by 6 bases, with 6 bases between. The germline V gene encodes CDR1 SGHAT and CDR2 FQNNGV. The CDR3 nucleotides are TGTGCCAGCAGCTTGGGGAGTCAGCCCCAGCATTTT. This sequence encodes CASSLGSQPQHF.

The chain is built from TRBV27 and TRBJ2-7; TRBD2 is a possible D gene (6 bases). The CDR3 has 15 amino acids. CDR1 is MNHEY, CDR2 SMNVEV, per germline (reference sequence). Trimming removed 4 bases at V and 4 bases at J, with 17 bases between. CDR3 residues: CASSYIGAGSYEQYF. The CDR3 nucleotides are TGTGCCAGCAGTTATATAGGGGCGGGAAGTTACGAGCAGTACTTC.

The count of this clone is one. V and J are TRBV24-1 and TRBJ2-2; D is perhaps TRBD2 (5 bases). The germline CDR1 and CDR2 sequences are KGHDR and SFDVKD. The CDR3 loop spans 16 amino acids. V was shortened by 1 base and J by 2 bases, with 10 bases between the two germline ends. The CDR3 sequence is CATSDFSEVNTGELFF. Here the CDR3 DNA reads TGTGCCACCAGTGATTTCTCGGAGGTAAACACCGGGGAGCTGTTTTTT.

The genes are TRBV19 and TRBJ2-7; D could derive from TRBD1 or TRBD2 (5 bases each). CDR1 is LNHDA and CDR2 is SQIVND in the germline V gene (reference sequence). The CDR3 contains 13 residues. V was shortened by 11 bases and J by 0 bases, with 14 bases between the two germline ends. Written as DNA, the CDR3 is TGTGCCGCCGGGACGGGGAGCTCCTACGAGCAGTACTTC. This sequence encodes CAAGTGSSYEQYF. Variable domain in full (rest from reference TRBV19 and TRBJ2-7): DGGITQSPKYLFRKEGQNVTLSCEQNLNHDAMYWYRQDPGQGLRLIYYSQIVNDFQKGDIAEGYSVSREKKESFPLTVTSAQKNPTAFYLCAAGTGSSYEQYFGPGTRLTVT.

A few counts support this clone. CDR3 nucleotide sequence: TGCGCCAGCAGCCAAAAAACCGGGACTAGCGGGGAGACCCAGTACTTC. Translation: CASSQKTGTSGETQYF. The chain couples TRBV4-3 to TRBJ2-5; the match to TRBD2 covers 12 bases. Losses at the gene ends were 2 bases for V and 5 bases for J; bases not matched to a gene: 6. Per germline, CDR1 LGHNA and CDR2 YSLEER. This CDR3 comprises 16 residues.

For the CDR3, the DNA is TGTGCCAGCAGTGATCCCTTTGAAAAACTGTTTTTT. Its translation is CASSDPFEKLFF. The chain carries TRBV6-1 and TRBJ1-4; D gene ambiguous. Looked up from germline, CDR1 is MNHNS and CDR2 is SASEGT. The CDR3 length is 12 residues. V was shortened by 3 bases and J by 7 bases, with 6 bases between the two germline ends.

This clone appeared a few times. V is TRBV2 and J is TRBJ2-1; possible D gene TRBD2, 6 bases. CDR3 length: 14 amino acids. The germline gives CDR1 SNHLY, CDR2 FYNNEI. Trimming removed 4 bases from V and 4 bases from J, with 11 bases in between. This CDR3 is CASSGEALYNEQFF. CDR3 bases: TGTGCCAGCAGTGGGGAGGCCCTGTACAATGAGCAGTTCTTC. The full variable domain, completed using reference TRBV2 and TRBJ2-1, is EPEVTQTPSHQVTQMGQEVILRCVPISNHLYFYWYRQILGQKVEFLVSFYNNEISEKSEIFDDQFSVERPDGSNFTLKIRSTKLEDSAMYFCASSGEALYNEQFFGPGTRLTVL.

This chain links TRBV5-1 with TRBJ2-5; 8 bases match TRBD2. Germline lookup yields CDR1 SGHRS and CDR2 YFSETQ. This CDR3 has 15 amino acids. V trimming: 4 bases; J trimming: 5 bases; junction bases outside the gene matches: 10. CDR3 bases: TGCGCCAGCAGCCAGCGACTGCGCGGGGGGGAGACCCAGTACTTC. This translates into CASSQRLRGGETQYF.

The CDR3 sequence: CASSLPGQEQETQYF. The CDR3, as DNA: TGTGCCAGCAGCTTACCTGGACAGGAGCAAGAGACCCAGTACTTC. This chain joins TRBV5-5 and TRBJ2-5; 7 nucleotides agree with TRBD1. The germline V gene encodes CDR1 SGHKS and CDR2 YYEKEE (reference sequence). J gave up 2 bases and V 2 bases, and 6 bases lay outside the gene matches. This CDR3 region has 15 residues. Combining the CDR3 with reference TRBV5-5 and TRBJ2-5 gives the whole variable domain DAGVTQSPTHLIKTRGQQVTLRCSPISGHKSVSWYQQVLGQGPQFIFQYYEKEERGRGNFPDRFSARQFPNYSSELNVNALLLGDSALYLCASSLPGQEQETQYFGPGTRLLVL.